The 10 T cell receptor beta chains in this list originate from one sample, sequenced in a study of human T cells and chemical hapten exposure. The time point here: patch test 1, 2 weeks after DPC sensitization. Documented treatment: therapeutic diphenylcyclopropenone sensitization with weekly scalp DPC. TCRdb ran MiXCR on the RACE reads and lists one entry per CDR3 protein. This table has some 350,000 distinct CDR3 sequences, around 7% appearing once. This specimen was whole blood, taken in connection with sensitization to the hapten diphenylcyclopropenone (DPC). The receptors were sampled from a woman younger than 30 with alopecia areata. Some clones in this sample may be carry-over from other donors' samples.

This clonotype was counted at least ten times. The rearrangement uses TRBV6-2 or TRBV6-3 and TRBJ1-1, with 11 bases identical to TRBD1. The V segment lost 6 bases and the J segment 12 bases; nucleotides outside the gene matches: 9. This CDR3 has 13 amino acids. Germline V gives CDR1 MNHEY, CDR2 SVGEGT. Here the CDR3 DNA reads TGTGCCAGCAGCCAGTCGGGACAGGGGGTGACTTTCTTT. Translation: CASSQSGQGVTFF.

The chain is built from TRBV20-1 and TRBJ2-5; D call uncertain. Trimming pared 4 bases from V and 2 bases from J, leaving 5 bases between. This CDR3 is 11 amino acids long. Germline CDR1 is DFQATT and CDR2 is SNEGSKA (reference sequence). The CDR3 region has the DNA TGCAGTGCTACTCGGCAAGAGACCCAGTACTTC. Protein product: CSATRQETQYF.

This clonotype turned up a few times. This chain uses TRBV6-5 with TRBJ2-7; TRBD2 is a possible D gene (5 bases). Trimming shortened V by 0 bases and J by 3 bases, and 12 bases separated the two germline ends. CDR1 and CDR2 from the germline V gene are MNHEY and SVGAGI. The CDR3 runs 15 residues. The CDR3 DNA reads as TGTGCCAGCAGTTACTCCAGCGGCCGGATCTACGAGCAGTACTTC. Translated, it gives CASSYSSGRIYEQYF.

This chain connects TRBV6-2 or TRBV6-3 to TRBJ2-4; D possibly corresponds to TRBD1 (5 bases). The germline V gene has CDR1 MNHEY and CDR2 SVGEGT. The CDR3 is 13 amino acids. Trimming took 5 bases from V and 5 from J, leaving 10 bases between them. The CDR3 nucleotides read TGTGCCAGCAGTGGGGCGCTTGAAAACATTCAGTACTTC. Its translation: CASSGALENIQYF.

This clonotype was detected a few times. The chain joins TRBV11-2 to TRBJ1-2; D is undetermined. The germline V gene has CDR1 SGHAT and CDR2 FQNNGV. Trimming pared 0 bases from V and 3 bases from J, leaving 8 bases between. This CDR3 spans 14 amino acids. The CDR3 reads CASSLDPGHYGYTF. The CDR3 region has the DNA TGTGCCAGCAGCTTAGATCCGGGCCACTATGGCTACACCTTC.

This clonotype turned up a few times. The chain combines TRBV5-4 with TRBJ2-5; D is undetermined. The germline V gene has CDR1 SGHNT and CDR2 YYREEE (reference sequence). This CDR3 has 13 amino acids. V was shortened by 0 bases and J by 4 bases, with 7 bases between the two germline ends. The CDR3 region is CASSLEPGETQYF. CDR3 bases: TGTGCCAGCAGCTTGGAGCCTGGAGAGACCCAGTACTTC. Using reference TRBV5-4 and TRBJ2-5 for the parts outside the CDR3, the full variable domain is ETGVTQSPTHLIKTRGQQVTLRCSSQSGHNTVSWYQQALGQGPQFIFQYYREEENGRGNFPPRFSGLQFPNYSSELNVNALELDDSALYLCASSLEPGETQYFGPGTRLLVL.

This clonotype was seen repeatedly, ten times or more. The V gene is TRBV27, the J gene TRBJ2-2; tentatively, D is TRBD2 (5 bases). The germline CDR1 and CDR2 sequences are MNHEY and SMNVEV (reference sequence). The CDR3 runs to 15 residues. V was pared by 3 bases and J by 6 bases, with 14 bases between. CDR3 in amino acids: CASSFGGREPGELFF. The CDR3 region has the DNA TGTGCCAGCAGTTTCGGAGGTAGAGAGCCCGGGGAGCTGTTTTTT.

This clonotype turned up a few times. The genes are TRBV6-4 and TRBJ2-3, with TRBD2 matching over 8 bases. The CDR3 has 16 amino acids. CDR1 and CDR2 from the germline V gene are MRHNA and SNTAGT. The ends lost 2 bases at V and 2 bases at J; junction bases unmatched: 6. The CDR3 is CASSDVAGGSTDTQYF. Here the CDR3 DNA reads TGTGCCAGCAGTGACGTTGCGGGGGGATCCACAGATACGCAGTATTTT.

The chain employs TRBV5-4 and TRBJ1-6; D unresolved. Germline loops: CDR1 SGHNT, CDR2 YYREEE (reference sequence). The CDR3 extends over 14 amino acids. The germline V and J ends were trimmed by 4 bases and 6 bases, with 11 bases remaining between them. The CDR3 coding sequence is TGTGCCAGCAGCCAAGGGTATCGTAATTCACCCCTCCACTTT. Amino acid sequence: CASSQGYRNSPLHF. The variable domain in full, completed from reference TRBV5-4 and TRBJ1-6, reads ETGVTQSPTHLIKTRGQQVTLRCSSQSGHNTVSWYQQALGQGPQFIFQYYREEENGRGNFPPRFSGLQFPNYSSELNVNALELDDSALYLCASSQGYRNSPLHFGNGTRLTVT.

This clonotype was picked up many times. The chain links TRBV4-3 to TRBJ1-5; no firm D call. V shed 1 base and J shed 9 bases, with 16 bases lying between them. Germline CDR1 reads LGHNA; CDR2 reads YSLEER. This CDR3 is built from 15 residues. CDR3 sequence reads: CASSQVRDAQGPQHF. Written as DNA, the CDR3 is TGCGCCAGCAGCCAAGTTAGGGATGCCCAAGGGCCCCAGCATTTT.